These T cell receptor beta chains were read from a single sample in a study of cytomegalovirus exposure and HLA in healthy donors. Generated by immunoSEQ multiplex PCR, the TCRdb table keeps only in-frame clones and is missing some. This sample carries some 120,000 clones, 81% of them seen once, and the ten largest clones take 1.8%. Sequencing used PBMCs. These receptors all stem from a man younger than 35 in good health and CMV-seronegative. Each CDR3 is given with its conserved first and last residue. D genes are given only for firm matches. Not every row has a clone size; where given, it reads once, few, many or a size class.

V	J	D	size	DNA	CDR3
TRBV5-6	TRBJ1-2	TRBD1	-	TGTGCCAGCAGCGTAGGGACAGGGCGTCAACTGTCCTATGGCTACACCTTC	CASSVGTGRQLSYGYTF
TRBV29-1	TRBJ2-7	TRBD2	-	TGCAGCGTGGGACTAAGCGGTGTTCTTGGGGAGCAGTACTTC	CSVGLSGVLGEQYF
TRBV7-9	TRBJ1-1	TRBD1	once	TGTGCCAGCAGCCCAGGGACAGGGGGCGCAATGAACACTGAAGCTTTCTTT	CASSPGTGGAMNTEAFF
TRBV19	TRBJ2-7	TRBD2	few	TGTGCCAGTAGTATTACGGGGGGGACTTACGAGCAGTACTTC	CASSITGGTYEQYF
TRBV2	TRBJ2-7	-	-	TGTGCCAGCAGTTACGACAGTAGCTCCTACGAGCAGTACTTC	CASSYDSSSYEQYF
TRBV9	TRBJ1-2	-	few	TGTGCCAGCAGCGTAGAGCCGGGGGGGGCGCGGAATGGCTACACCTTC	CASSVEPGGARNGYTF
TRBV6-1	TRBJ1-5	TRBD1	-	TGTGCCAGCAGTGAATGGGACAGGGCTGGCAATCAGCCCCAGCATTTT	CASSEWDRAGNQPQHF
TRBV7-9	TRBJ2-1	-	-	TGTTCCAGCAGTCCATCTCTATACAATGAGCAGTTCTTC	CSSSPSLYNEQFF
TRBV6-1	TRBJ1-5	-	-	TGTGCCAGCAGTGAAGCGCTTCTGGGCAGGGGCCACCTTTGGCCCCAGCATTTT	CASSEALLGRGHLWPQHF
TRBV7-2	TRBJ2-5	TRBD2	-	TGTGCCAGCAGCTCACCTAGCGGGGGGGCCGCAGAGACCCAGTACTTC	CASSSPSGGAAETQYF
TRBV9	TRBJ1-5	-	-	TGTGCCAGCAGCTACGCCGGGGGACCCTATCAGCCCCAGCATTTT	CASSYAGGPYQPQHF
TRBV7-3	TRBJ1-1	-	-	TGTGCCAGCAGCTTTGACTGGAACACTGAAGCTTTCTTT	CASSFDWNTEAFF
TRBV19	TRBJ1-6	TRBD1	-	TGTGCCAGTACTCCAGGACAGGATAATTCACCCCTCCACTTT	CASTPGQDNSPLHF
TRBV4-3	TRBJ1-4	-	few	TGCGCCAGCAGGCACTCCAGGGTGGGGAATAGTGAAAAACTGTTTTTT	CASRHSRVGNSEKLFF
TRBV5-6	TRBJ2-6	TRBD1	-	TGTGCCAGCAGCCTGGACAGGGGTTCAAGTGGGGCCAACGTCCTGACTTTC	CASSLDRGSSGANVLTF
TRBV6-6	TRBJ2-5	-	-	TGTGCCAGCAGTTACGATCTGCCGGAGCAGTACTTC	CASSYDLPEQYF
TRBV5-6	TRBJ2-3	TRBD1	-	TGTGCCAGCAGCTCCGAAAAGGGACAGGGAGTCAGAGATACGCAGTATTTT	CASSSEKGQGVRDTQYF
TRBV29-1	TRBJ2-5	-	-	TGCAGCGTTGCGAGCGGTCAAGAGACCCAGTACTTC	CSVASGQETQYF
TRBV7-2	TRBJ1-2	-	-	TGTGCCAGCAGCTCACGTTTTAAGGCGGATGGCTACACCTTC	CASSSRFKADGYTF
TRBV6-1	TRBJ1-3	-	-	TGTGCCAGCAGTGAACTAGGGACTTTTAGCTCTGGAAACACCATATATTTT	CASSELGTFSSGNTIYF
TRBV7-9	TRBJ2-2	TRBD2	-	TGTTCCAGCAGCCCCAGGCTAGCGGGGGGACCGAACACCGGGGAGCTGTTTTTT	CSSSPRLAGGPNTGELFF
TRBV7-9	TRBJ1-2	-	-	TGTGCCAGCAGCCCGAGAACCGGGGCAGGGGTCCGTGGCTACACCTTC	CASSPRTGAGVRGYTF
TRBV6-1	TRBJ1-6	-	few	TGTGCCAGCAGTGGAGAGTTTTTCCCCTCTTCACCCCTCCACTTT	CASSGEFFPSSPLHF
TRBV25-1	TRBJ2-7	-	-	TGTGCCAGCAGTGACACAGGGTTGGGGTCCTACGAGCAGTACTTC	CASSDTGLGSYEQYF
TRBV5-4	TRBJ2-7	TRBD1	-	TGTGCCAGCAGCCCTGGGACAGGAAACTCCTACGAGCAGTACTTC	CASSPGTGNSYEQYF
TRBV19	TRBJ2-3	TRBD2	few	TGTGCCAGTAGTATTAGCGGGATCAGCACAGATACGCAGTATTTT	CASSISGISTDTQYF
TRBV7-9	TRBJ1-1	-	-	TGTGCCAGCAGTCTCTCTAACAGGAACACTGAAGCTTTCTTT	CASSLSNRNTEAFF
TRBV11-2	TRBJ1-3	TRBD1	few	TGTGCCAGCAGCCCCCGGACAGGGGGCAGCTCTGGAAACACCATATATTTT	CASSPRTGGSSGNTIYF
TRBV6-1	TRBJ2-1	TRBD2	-	TGTGCCAGCAGTGAAGCGGGGACTAGCAATGAGCAGTTCTTC	CASSEAGTSNEQFF
TRBV27	TRBJ2-1	-	-	TGTGCCAGCAGTGAAATCCTAGGAACGGACAATGAGCAGTTCTTC	CASSEILGTDNEQFF
TRBV18	TRBJ1-3	-	-	TGTGCCAGCTCACCGTCGACAGTTACCTCTGGAAACACCATATATTTT	CASSPSTVTSGNTIYF
TRBV19	TRBJ1-2	-	once	TGTGCCAGTACCCTAACTACCGGGACAACCGGCTACACCTTC	CASTLTTGTTGYTF
TRBV2	TRBJ1-4	-	-	TGTGCCAGCAGTGAGACAGGTCCGTCGGGTAATGAAAAACTGTTTTTT	CASSETGPSGNEKLFF
TRBV7-3	TRBJ1-2	-	once	TGTGCCAGCAGCCCCACGGGGGGGGCCTATGGCTACACCTTC	CASSPTGGAYGYTF
TRBV7-6	TRBJ1-6	-	-	TGTGCCAGCAGCTCACTTACAGGGAGCTATAATTCACCCCTCCACTTT	CASSSLTGSYNSPLHF
TRBV11-2	TRBJ2-7	-	-	TGTGCCAGCTTGAGGCTGACCCCCTACGAGCAGTACTTC	CASLRLTPYEQYF
TRBV5-6	TRBJ2-5	TRBD2	-	TGTGCCAGCAGCTTACTAGCGGGGGGGCCGGGGGAGACCCAGTACTTC	CASSLLAGGPGETQYF
TRBV11-1	TRBJ2-7	TRBD1	-	TGTGCCAGCAGCGTGACAGGGGGCTACGAGCAGTACTTC	CASSVTGGYEQYF
TRBV25-1	TRBJ1-6	-	-	TGTGCCAGCAGTGATGGCGGGTATAATTCACCCCTCCACTTT	CASSDGGYNSPLHF
TRBV5-1	TRBJ2-1	TRBD2	-	TGCGCCAGCAGCCATAGCGGGGGGGCGCCCTACAATGAGCAGTTCTTC	CASSHSGGAPYNEQFF
TRBV5-1	TRBJ1-1	TRBD1	-	TGCGCCAGCAGCTCAAGGGGGCCGGGCACTGAAGCTTTCTTT	CASSSRGPGTEAFF
TRBV7-9	TRBJ1-4	-	-	TGTGCCAGCGCTCCAAAGGGGGTCGATGAAAAACTGTTTTTT	CASAPKGVDEKLFF
TRBV5-6	TRBJ1-2	TRBD1	-	TGTGCCAGCAGCTTGTCAGGGGGCGAAAACACCTTC	CASSLSGGENTF
TRBV4-1	TRBJ2-2	TRBD2	once	TGCGCCAGCAGCCAAGGGACTAGCGGGGGTTTTGACGCCGGGGAGCTGTTTTTT	CASSQGTSGGFDAGELFF
TRBV27	TRBJ1-4	-	-	TGTGCCAGCAGTCCGGGAGTAACCAATGAAAAACTGTTTTTT	CASSPGVTNEKLFF
TRBV6-1	TRBJ2-5	TRBD2	-	TGTGCCAGCAGTGTGGATGGACTAGCGGGGGTCCGTAGGACCCAGTACTTC	CASSVDGLAGVRRTQYF
TRBV5-4	TRBJ2-5	TRBD2	-	TGTGCCAGCAGCTCGACTAGCGGGGGGCCCCCGGGGGAGACCCAGTACTTC	CASSSTSGGPPGETQYF
TRBV28	TRBJ1-5	-	-	TGTGCCAGCAGTTTATACAGGGTTGGCAATCAGCCCCAGCATTTT	CASSLYRVGNQPQHF
TRBV6-6	TRBJ1-6	-	-	TGTGCCAGCAGCCCTAACAGAGATTCACCCCTCCACTTT	CASSPNRDSPLHF
TRBV4-3	TRBJ1-1	-	-	TGCGCCAGCAGCCAAAGGTTCGAGGGAGGCACTGAAGCTTTCTTT	CASSQRFEGGTEAFF
TRBV15	TRBJ1-2	-	few	TGTGCCACCAGCAGAGATGATAGGGGACTTATCTATGGCTACACCTTC	CATSRDDRGLIYGYTF
TRBV4-1	TRBJ2-1	TRBD1	-	TGCGCCAGCAGCCATTTGGGACAGGGCGATGAGCAGTTCTTC	CASSHLGQGDEQFF
TRBV11-2	TRBJ1-2	-	-	TGTGCCAGCAGTTGGGGAGGGAATTGGGAAGGCTACACCTTC	CASSWGGNWEGYTF
TRBV13	TRBJ2-1	TRBD2	-	TGTGCCAGCAGCCCCCGACGGGGGGGAGGGAATGAGCAGTTCTTC	CASSPRRGGGNEQFF
TRBV10-1	TRBJ2-2	-	-	TGCGCCAACCGATGGACAGCATACACCGGGGAGCTGTTTTTT	CANRWTAYTGELFF